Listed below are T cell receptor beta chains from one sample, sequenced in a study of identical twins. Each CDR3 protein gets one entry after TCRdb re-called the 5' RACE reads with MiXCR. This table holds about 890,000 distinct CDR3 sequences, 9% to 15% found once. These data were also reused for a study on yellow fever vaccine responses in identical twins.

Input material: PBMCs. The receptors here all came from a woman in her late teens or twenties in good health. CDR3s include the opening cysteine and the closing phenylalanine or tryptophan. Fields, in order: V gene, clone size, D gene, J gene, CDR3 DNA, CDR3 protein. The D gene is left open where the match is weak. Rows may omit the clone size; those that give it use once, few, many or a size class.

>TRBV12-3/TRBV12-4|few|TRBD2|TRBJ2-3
TGTGCCAGCAGGCGGACTAGAGGGTTGACGACAGATACGCAGTATTTT
CASRRTRGLTTDTQYF
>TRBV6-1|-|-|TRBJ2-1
TGTGCCAGCAGTGGGTATGAGCGGGAGCAGTTCTTC
CASSGYEREQFF
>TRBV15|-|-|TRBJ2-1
TGTGCCACCAGCAGGGATTCATCTTTTAGGCCCGAGGAGCAGTTCTTC
CATSRDSSFRPEEQFF
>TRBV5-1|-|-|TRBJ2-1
TGCGCCAGCAGCGTAGTACTAGGGGACAATGAGCAGTTCTTC
CASSVVLGDNEQFF
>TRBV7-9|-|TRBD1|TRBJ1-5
TGTGCCAGCAGCACGATTGACAGGGGGAATCAGCCCCAGCATTTT
CASSTIDRGNQPQHF
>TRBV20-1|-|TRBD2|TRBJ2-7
TGCAGTGCTAGTGAGACTAGCGGGATGAATGAGCAGTACTTC
CSASETSGMNEQYF
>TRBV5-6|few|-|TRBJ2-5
TGTGCCAGCAGACAGCCCGCCCAAGGGACCCAGTACTTC
CASRQPAQGTQYF
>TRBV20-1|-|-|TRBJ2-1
TGCAGTGCTAGAGATGGCCCAGCTAATGAGCAGTTCTTC
CSARDGPANEQFF
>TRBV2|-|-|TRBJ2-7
TGTGCCAGCAGTGAGGTGGGGGACGGCACCTACGAGCAGTACTTC
CASSEVGDGTYEQYF
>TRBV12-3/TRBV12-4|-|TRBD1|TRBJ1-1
TGTGCCAGCAGACAGACAGGGGGCTTCACTGAAGCTTTCTTT
CASRQTGGFTEAFF
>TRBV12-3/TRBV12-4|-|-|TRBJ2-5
-
CASSTSSRVVETQYF
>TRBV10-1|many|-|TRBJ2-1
TGCGCCAGCAGTGAGGGCAGGTGGGTCAGGGGTGGCAATGAGCAGTTCTTC
CASSEGRWVRGGNEQFF
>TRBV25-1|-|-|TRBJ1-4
TGTGCCAGCAGCGATGGGGGACAAGTTAATGAAAAACTGTTTTTT
CASSDGGQVNEKLFF
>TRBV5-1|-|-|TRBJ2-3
TGCGCCAGCACACGTGGAGCAGATACGCAGTATTTT
CASTRGADTQYF
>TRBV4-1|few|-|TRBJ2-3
TGCGCCAGCAGCCAAGGGAACCGGCGAGATACGCAGTATTTT
CASSQGNRRDTQYF
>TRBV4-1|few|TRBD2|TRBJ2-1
TGCGCCAGCAGCCAAGAACTAGCGTGGGACAATGAGCAGTTCTTC
CASSQELAWDNEQFF
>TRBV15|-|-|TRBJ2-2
TGTGCCACCAGCAGAGACCTCCCAGGATCAAACGGGGAGCTGTTTTTT
CATSRDLPGSNGELFF
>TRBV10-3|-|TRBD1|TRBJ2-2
TGTGCCATCAGTGTTTCGGACAGGGCGAACACCGGGGAGCTGTTTTTT
CAISVSDRANTGELFF
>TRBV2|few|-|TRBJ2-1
TGTGCCAGCAGTTTCAGGGGGGCACTGGCTTACAATGAGCAGTTCTTC
CASSFRGALAYNEQFF
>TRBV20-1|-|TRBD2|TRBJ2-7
TGCAGCGGACTAGCGGGAGGCCTCTCCTACGAGCAGTACTTC
CSGLAGGLSYEQYF
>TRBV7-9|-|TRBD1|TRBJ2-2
TGTGCCAGCAGCCCGACAGGGGGAGCGGGAAACACCGGGGAGCTGTTTTTT
CASSPTGGAGNTGELFF
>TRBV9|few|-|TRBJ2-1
TGTGCCAGCAGCGGTTCCCTCGGGGAGCAGTTCTTC
CASSGSLGEQFF
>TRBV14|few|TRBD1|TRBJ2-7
TGTGCCAGCAGCCAAGAACAGGGGGCGCGGTACGAGCAGTACTTC
CASSQEQGARYEQYF
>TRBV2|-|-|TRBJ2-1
TGTGCCAGATCTCACCGGGGGTTTAGCGTGAGCTCCTACAATGAGCAGTTCTTC
CARSHRGFSVSSYNEQFF
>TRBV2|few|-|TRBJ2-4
TGTGCCAGCAGTGAAAAGACTTTAGCCAAAAACATTCAGTACTTC
CASSEKTLAKNIQYF
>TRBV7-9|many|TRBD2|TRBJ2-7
TGTGCCAGCAGCGTCGAGCGGGAGTTGCCCTACGAGCAGTACTTC
CASSVERELPYEQYF
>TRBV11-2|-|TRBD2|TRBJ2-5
TGTGCCAGCAGCTTAGGGGGGGGCCTAGCGGGAGGGCCGCGGGAGACCCAGTACTTC
CASSLGGGLAGGPRETQYF
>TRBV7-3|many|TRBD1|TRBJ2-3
TGTGCCAGCAGCTCCGGGACAGCAGATACGCAGTATTTT
CASSSGTADTQYF
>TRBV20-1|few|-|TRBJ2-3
TGCAGTGCTAGTGGTCAGGGGTTCACAGATACGCAGTATTTT
CSASGQGFTDTQYF
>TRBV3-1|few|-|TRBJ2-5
TGTGCCAGCAGCCTCCCGTACGAGACCCAGTACTTC
CASSLPYETQYF
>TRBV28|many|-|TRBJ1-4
TGTGCCAGCAAGGTTAGGCCACATGAAAAACTGTTTTTT
CASKVRPHEKLFF
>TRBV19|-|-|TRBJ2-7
TGTGCCAGTAGTATAGGCGGATCCTACGAGCAGTACTTC
CASSIGGSYEQYF
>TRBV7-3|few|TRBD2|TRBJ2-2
TGTGCCAGCAGCCGTGGACTAGCGGGAGGGCTCGGGGAGCTGTTTTTT
CASSRGLAGGLGELFF
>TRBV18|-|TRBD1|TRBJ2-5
TGTGCCAGCTCACCGCCGGGACAGGGGATAAAAGAGACCCAGTACTTC
CASSPPGQGIKETQYF
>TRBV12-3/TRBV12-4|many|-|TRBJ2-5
TGTGCCAGCAGTTTAATGGACACCGGGGGAGAGACCCAGTACTTC
CASSLMDTGGETQYF
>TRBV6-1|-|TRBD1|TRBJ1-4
TGTGCCAGCAGTTCCACAGGGGCAACTAATGAAAAACTGTTTTTT
CASSSTGATNEKLFF
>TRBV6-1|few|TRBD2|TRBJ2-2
TGTGCCAGCAGGCCCCTAGCGGGGGGCCAGAGTACCGGGGAGCTGTTTTTT
CASRPLAGGQSTGELFF
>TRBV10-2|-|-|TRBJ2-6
TGCGCCAGCAGTGAGTCGGGGGCTTCTGGGGCCAACGTCCTGACTTTC
CASSESGASGANVLTF
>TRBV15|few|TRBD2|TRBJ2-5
TGTGCCACCAGCGCCCGACTAGCGGCACAAGAGACCCAGTACTTC
CATSARLAAQETQYF
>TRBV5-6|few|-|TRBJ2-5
TGTGCCAGCAGCTTGAGAGGGCCTGGGGCCCAGTACTTC
CASSLRGPGAQYF
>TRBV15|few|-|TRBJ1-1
TGTGCCACCAGCGGCAGCGTAAGGGTAAACACTGAAGCTTTCTTT
CATSGSVRVNTEAFF
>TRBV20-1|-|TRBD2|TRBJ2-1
TGCAGCCTAGCGGGAGACTACAATGAGCAGTTCTTC
CSLAGDYNEQFF